The present TCR beta chain was sequenced within a study of T cells expressing NK-cell markers. Study overall: Sorted CD3+CD56-NKG2C+, CD3+CD56+NKG2C+ and CD3+CD56+NKG2C- T cells supplied the TCR beta repertoires. General study results and limits: Once again these clonotypes came out on top in the CD3+CD56-NKG2C+ fraction of several donors. Questions lingered over whether expanded NKG2C+ T cell clones were HCMV-specific.

Note on this clonotype: What it recognizes is unknown.

This CDR3 comprises 17 residues. CDR1 and CDR2 from the germline V gene are MGHRA and YSYEKL. UMIs accompanied the 5'RACE template switching by which TCR beta cDNA was made. From its re-call of the 5' RACE reads, TCRdb lists each CDR3 protein once, without DNA. The sample table sets out 550,000 or so distinct CDR3 sequences. Input material: blood T cells: a sorted CD56 or NKG2C T cell subset, CD4+ or CD8+ T cells, or bulk PBMC T cells (not recorded which). This sequence originates from a man aged 18-30 years in good health. This chain joins TRBV4-1 and TRBJ1-6. The CDR3 sequence is CASSQSRGVGNNSPLHF.